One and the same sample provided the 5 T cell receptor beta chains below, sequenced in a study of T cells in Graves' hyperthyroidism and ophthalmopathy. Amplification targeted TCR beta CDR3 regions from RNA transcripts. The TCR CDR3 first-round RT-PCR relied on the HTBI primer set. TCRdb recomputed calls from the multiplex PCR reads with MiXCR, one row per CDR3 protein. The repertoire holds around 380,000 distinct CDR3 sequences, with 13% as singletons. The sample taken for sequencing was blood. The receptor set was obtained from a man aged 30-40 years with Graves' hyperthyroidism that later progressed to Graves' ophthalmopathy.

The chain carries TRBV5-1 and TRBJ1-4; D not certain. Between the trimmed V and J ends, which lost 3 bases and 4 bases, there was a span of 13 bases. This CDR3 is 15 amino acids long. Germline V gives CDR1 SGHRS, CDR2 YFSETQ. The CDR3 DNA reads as TGCGCCAGCAGCTCGGCGGGGAGCCATAATGAAAAACTGTTTTTT. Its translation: CASSSAGSHNEKLFF.

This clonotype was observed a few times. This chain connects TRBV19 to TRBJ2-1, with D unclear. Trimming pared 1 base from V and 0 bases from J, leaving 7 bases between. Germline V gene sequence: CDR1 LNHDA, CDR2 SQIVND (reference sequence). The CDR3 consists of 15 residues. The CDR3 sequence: CASSIVADSYNEQFF. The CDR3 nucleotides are TGTGCCAGTAGTATAGTGGCTGACTCCTACAATGAGCAGTTCTTC.

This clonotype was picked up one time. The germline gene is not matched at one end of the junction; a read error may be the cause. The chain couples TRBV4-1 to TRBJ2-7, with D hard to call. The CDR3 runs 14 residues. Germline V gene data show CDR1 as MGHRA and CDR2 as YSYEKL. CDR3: CASSQDLMSNERYF. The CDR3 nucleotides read TGCGCCAGCAGCCAAGATCTGATGTCCAACGAGCGGTACTTC.

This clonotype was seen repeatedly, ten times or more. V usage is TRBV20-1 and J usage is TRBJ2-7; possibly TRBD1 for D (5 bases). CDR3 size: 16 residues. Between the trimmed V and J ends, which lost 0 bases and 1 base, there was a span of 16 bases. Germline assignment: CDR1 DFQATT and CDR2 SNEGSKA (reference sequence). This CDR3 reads CSARDPLLGQSYEQYF. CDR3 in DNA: TGCAGTGCTAGAGATCCCCTTCTGGGGCAGTCCTACGAGCAGTACTTC.

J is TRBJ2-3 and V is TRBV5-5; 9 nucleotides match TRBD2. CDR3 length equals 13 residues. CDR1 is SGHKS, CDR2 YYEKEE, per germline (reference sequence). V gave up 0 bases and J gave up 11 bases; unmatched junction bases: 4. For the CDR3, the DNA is TGTGCCAGCAGCTTGGGTAGCGGGGGAGAGCAGTATTTT. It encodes CASSLGSGGEQYF.